What follows is one T cell receptor (beta chain) and its context. This sample was included in a study of blood T cell repertoires in COVID-19. For the study at large: From the United States, Italy and Spain came samples of acute and convalescent COVID-19.

CDR1 is ENHRY and CDR2 is SYGVKD in the germline V gene. This CDR3 is 15 amino acids long. V shed 2 bases and J 5 bases; nucleotides not matched to a gene: 6. Only in-frame clones appear in the TCRdb table, and some are missing; sequencing was by immunoSEQ multiplex PCR. The sample includes 65,000 to 90,000 clones, about nine tenths of them seen just once. The clonotype was recovered from a man in his fifties or sixties with acute or convalescent COVID-19. Sequenced material: peripheral blood. This chain joins TRBV10-3 and TRBJ2-5; 9 positions match TRBD1. The CDR3 DNA sequence: TGTGCCATCAGTGAGGGGACAGGGTCGGGGGAGACCCAGTACTTC. Protein sequence: CAISEGTGSGETQYF.